This T cell receptor beta chain was captured by sequencing in a study of T cell responses to AZD1222 COVID-19 vaccine. Study-wide findings and caveats: Spike-specific TCRs gained breadth and depth after people received two AZD1222 doses. A reported finding is that nearly half of spike-specific TCRs target unmutated variant regions.

This CDR3 has 16 residues. The trim removed 2 bases at V and 4 bases at J, leaving 2 bases unmatched. Germline V lookup: CDR1 SGHDN, CDR2 FVKESK. Profiled with immunoSEQ multiplex PCR; TCRdb holds only in-frame clones, not every one. The sample has 45,000 to 65,000 clones; about nine tenths are singletons. Pooled together were second doses at about 4 or about 12 weeks. To note about this clone: Its antigen is as yet unknown.

The sequence came from an adult who received the AZD1222 COVID-19 vaccine. The sequencing used peripheral blood, collected 28 days after the second AZD1222 dose. The chain uses TRBV14 and TRBJ2-2, with 12 nucleotides matching TRBD2. The CDR3 sequence is CASSQRGLAGTGELFF. CDR3 DNA: TGTGCCAGCAGCCAAAGGGGACTAGCGGGCACCGGGGAGCTGTTTTTT.